Each of the 23 T cell receptor beta chains below was sequenced from the same sample in a study of immune evolution from preneoplasia to lung adenocarcinoma. Measured with immunoSEQ multiplex PCR; TCRdb has only the in-frame clones, and not every one. The table records about 14,000 clones, less than 90% of them present only once. Input material: FFPE lung adenocarcinoma in situ tissue. These receptors originate from a donor aged 70 or over with lung adenocarcinoma.

The chain has TRBV19 and TRBJ2-2; D remains ambiguous. The germline CDR1 and CDR2 sequences are LNHDA and SQIVND (reference sequence). The CDR3 length is 15 residues. The V end lost 5 bases, the J end lost 2 bases, and 12 bases lay between the germline ends. The CDR3 sequence is CASSGSRANTGELFF. The CDR3 coding sequence is TGTGCCAGTAGTGGTTCTCGAGCCAACACCGGGGAGCTGTTTTTT. Drawing the rest from reference TRBV19 and TRBJ2-2, the complete variable domain is DGGITQSPKYLFRKEGQNVTLSCEQNLNHDAMYWYRQDPGQGLRLIYYSQIVNDFQKGDIAEGYSVSREKKESFPLTVTSAQKNPTAFYLCASSGSRANTGELFFGEGSRLTVL.

The J gene is TRBJ2-7, the V gene TRBV28; tentatively, D is TRBD2 (5 bases). The CDR3 consists of 15 residues. Germline CDR1 is MDHEN and CDR2 is SYDVKM. V dropped 6 bases and J dropped 5 bases, with 20 bases sitting between them. CDR3 nucleotides: TGTGCCAGCAGCTCGAGTGGGGAAGGTAGCGACGAGCAGTACTTC. It specifies CASSSSGEGSDEQYF.

The chain is built from TRBV7-3 and TRBJ2-2; possibly TRBD2 for D (6 bases). In germline, CDR1 is SGHTA, CDR2 FQGTGA. The CDR3 runs to 19 residues. Trimming removed 2 bases from V and 1 base from J, with 20 bases in between. The CDR3 nucleotides are TGTGCCAGCAGCTTAGTTGCGGGATGGGCGGACCTGAACACCGGGGAGCTGTTTTTT. It yields the protein CASSLVAGWADLNTGELFF.

The rearrangement uses TRBV28 and TRBJ1-5, with D unclear. The CDR3 totals 15 residues. V was trimmed by 4 bases and J by 0 bases, leaving 10 bases between them. Germline V gives CDR1 MDHEN, CDR2 SYDVKM. The CDR3 DNA reads TGTGCCAGCAGTTCCCCGACACTTAGCAATCAGCCCCAGCATTTT. It yields the protein CASSSPTLSNQPQHF.

The chain employs TRBV5-1 and TRBJ2-5; no clear D gene. CDR3 length: 11 amino acids. Germline values: CDR1 SGHRS, CDR2 YFSETQ. The V end lost 3 bases, the J end lost 5 bases, and 5 bases lay between the germline ends. CDR3 in amino acids: CASSSIETQYF. In nucleotides, the CDR3 is TGCGCCAGCAGCTCTATCGAGACCCAGTACTTC.

The chain joins TRBV19 to TRBJ2-2; D unclear. The V gene's germline CDR1 is LNHDA and CDR2 SQIVND (reference sequence). The CDR3 consists of 15 residues. With 7 bases removed from V and 3 bases from J, the gap between germline ends came to 15 bases. CDR3 sequence (DNA): TGTGCCAGTAAGGCTTGGGATAGGGACACCGGGGAGCTGTTTTTT. Protein: CASKAWDRDTGELFF. Full variable domain (missing parts from reference TRBV19 and TRBJ2-2): DGGITQSPKYLFRKEGQNVTLSCEQNLNHDAMYWYRQDPGQGLRLIYYSQIVNDFQKGDIAEGYSVSREKKESFPLTVTSAQKNPTAFYLCASKAWDRDTGELFFGEGSRLTVL.

This chain connects TRBV7-9 to TRBJ2-5; 10 bases are a match to TRBD1. After removal of 5 bases from V and 5 bases from J, the junction contained 5 bases not matched to a gene. The germline gives CDR1 SEHNR, CDR2 FQNEAQ (reference sequence). This CDR3 is built from 14 residues. This CDR3 is CASSRRTGGETQYF. In DNA form, the CDR3 reads TGTGCCAGCAGCCGACGGACAGGGGGGGAGACCCAGTACTTC.

V is TRBV5-4 and J is TRBJ2-1, with a possible D match to TRBD1 (5 bases). The germline CDR1 and CDR2 sequences are SGHNT and YYREEE (reference sequence). The CDR3 is 14 residues long. Trimming removed 4 bases at V and 6 bases at J, with 14 bases between. For the CDR3, the DNA is TGTGCCAGCAGCAAACAGACAGCCGCCAATGAGCAGTTCTTC. Its translation: CASSKQTAANEQFF.

This clone was seen a handful of times. The CDR3 nucleotides are TGTGCCAGCATTCGATCCGTTGAAGCTTTCTTT. Amino acid sequence: CASIRSVEAFF. The V gene is TRBV6-1, the J gene TRBJ1-1; no clear D. CDR3 length: 11 amino acids. V lost 7 bases, J lost 7 bases, and 10 bases lay in between. Per the germline V gene, CDR1 is MNHNS and CDR2 is SASEGT.

The chain recombines TRBV6-1 with TRBJ2-3, with TRBD1 as a possible D gene (6 bases). The germline CDR1 and CDR2 sequences are MNHNS and SASEGT. With 7 bases removed from V and 6 bases from J, the gap between germline ends came to 17 bases. This CDR3 is built from 14 residues. The CDR3 protein is CASTGTRGMDTQYF. CDR3 DNA sequence: TGTGCCAGCACCGGGACAAGGGGGATGGATACGCAGTATTTT.

This sequence joins TRBV5-4 and TRBJ2-5; 7 bases are a match to TRBD2. The CDR3 is 18 residues long. Germline loops: CDR1 SGHNT, CDR2 YYREEE (reference sequence). V lost 3 bases to trimming and J lost 0 bases; unmatched junction nucleotides: 14. This chain's CDR3 is CASSYKWGGTLNQETQYF. The DNA for the CDR3 is TGTGCCAGCAGCTACAAGTGGGGGGGAACCCTAAACCAAGAGACCCAGTACTTC.

The rearrangement joins TRBV7-9 to TRBJ2-7; perhaps D is TRBD1 or TRBD2 (6 bases each). V was clipped by 7 bases and J by 7 bases, with 23 bases between them. Germline CDR1 SEHNR, CDR2 FQNEAQ (reference sequence). The CDR3 is 15 residues long. CDR3 bases: TGTGCCAGCAACGATTCGGGGGCCTTAGAAGGAGAGCAGTACTTC. As protein: CASNDSGALEGEQYF.

The V and J genes are TRBV30 and TRBJ1-4; TRBD1 aligns across 9 bases. The junction had 6 bases not matched to a gene; V was cut back by 2 bases and J by 14 bases. Germline CDR1 is GTSNPN and CDR2 is SVGIG (reference sequence). The length of the CDR3 is 12 residues. CDR3 DNA sequence: TGTGCCTGGAGTACAGACAGGGGGGTTCTGTTTTTT. It specifies CAWSTDRGVLFF.

This clone was detected a few times. The chain has TRBV6-1 and TRBJ1-3, with D uncertain. Trimming left V 2 bases short and J 3 bases short, with 8 bases between. This CDR3 has 14 residues. Germline CDR1 MNHNS, CDR2 SASEGT. CDR3 protein: CASSERAVGNTIYF. CDR3 nucleotides: TGTGCCAGCAGTGAAAGGGCAGTTGGAAACACCATATATTTT.

The chain employs TRBV9 and TRBJ2-3; possible D gene TRBD2, 6 bases. Germline V CDR1 and CDR2: SGDLS, YYNGEE. Between the trimmed V and J ends, which lost 6 bases and 0 bases, there was a span of 14 bases. The CDR3 contains 15 residues. CDR3 sequence: CASTESGFSTDTQYF. The CDR3 nucleotides read TGTGCCAGCACCGAAAGCGGGTTTAGCACAGATACGCAGTATTTT.

The chain is built from TRBV18 and TRBJ2-3, with 8 bases identical to TRBD1. This CDR3 is built from 15 residues. The V and J ends lost 4 bases and 1 base, in that order; junction bases with no gene match: 4. Germline-derived CDR1 and CDR2 are KGHSH and LQKENI. CDR3 DNA: TGTGCCAGCTCACGAGGACAGGGCGGCACAGATACGCAGTATTTT. Translating it yields CASSRGQGGTDTQYF.

This clone occurred a few times. The chain employs TRBV28 and TRBJ1-2, with 7 bases aligning to TRBD1. The CDR3 loop spans 12 amino acids. Germline CDR1 is MDHEN and CDR2 is SYDVKM. Trimming cost V 3 bases and J 8 bases; bases outside gene matches: 3. CDR3 loop: CASSLNRGGYTF. CDR3 coding DNA: TGTGCCAGCAGTTTGAACAGGGGAGGCTACACCTTC.

CDR3 protein: CASSSTSQAEAFF. As DNA, the CDR3 is TGTGCCAGCAGCTCGACCTCCCAGGCTGAAGCTTTCTTT. V gene TRBV7-9 combines with J gene TRBJ1-1, with unresolved D. Germline assignment: CDR1 SEHNR and CDR2 FQNEAQ (reference sequence). CDR3 length: 13 residues. Trimming shortened V by 4 bases and J by 6 bases, and 12 bases separated the two germline ends.

The V and J genes are TRBV7-2 and TRBJ2-3; 7 bases align to TRBD1. Looked up from germline, CDR1 is SGHTA and CDR2 is FQGNSA. The J segment lost 4 bases and the V segment lost 10 bases, leaving 14 bases of the junction unmatched. The CDR3 runs to 15 residues. Here the CDR3 DNA reads TGTGCCATCTCACCAAGAGGGGGCTTGGCAGATACGCAGTATTTT. Amino acids: CAISPRGGLADTQYF.

This chain uses TRBV5-1 with TRBJ1-4; maybe TRBD1 (5 bases). The germline CDR1 and CDR2 sequences are SGHRS and YFSETQ. The CDR3 length is 16 residues. The V gene lost 0 bases and the J gene lost 8 bases, with 17 bases spanning the gap. CDR3: CASSLVVWVPGEKLFF. The CDR3 coding sequence is TGCGCCAGCAGCTTGGTGGTTTGGGTCCCAGGGGAAAAACTGTTTTTT.

This chain joins TRBV18 and TRBJ2-7, with 9 bases aligning to TRBD1. Trimming took 6 bases from V and 10 from J; bases not matched to a gene: 16. This CDR3 region has 15 residues. The V gene's germline CDR1 is KGHSH and CDR2 LQKENI. The CDR3 loop is CASSPALERQGEQYF. In DNA form, the CDR3 reads TGTGCCAGCTCTCCCGCCCTAGAAAGACAGGGGGAACAGTACTTC.

The chain has TRBV28 and TRBJ2-7, with TRBD1 matching 7 bases. Trimming cost V 6 bases and J 5 bases; bases outside gene matches: 10. CDR3 length: 14 amino acids. The V gene's germline CDR1 is MDHEN and CDR2 SYDVKM. The CDR3 DNA sequence: TGTGCCAGCAGGGCAGTCGACAGGGCTAACGAGCAGTACTTC. Translated, it gives CASRAVDRANEQYF. Looking up the rest from reference TRBV28 and TRBJ2-7 gives the full variable domain: DVKVTQSSRYLVKRTGEKVFLECVQDMDHENMFWYRQDPGLGLRLIYFSYDVKMKEKGDIPEGYSVSREKKERFSLILESASTNQTSMYLCASRAVDRANEQYFGPGTRLTVT.

The chain has TRBV6-1 and TRBJ1-3; D remains unclear. The CDR3 runs to 16 residues. CDR1 and CDR2 from the germline V gene are MNHNS and SASEGT. Trimming left V 2 bases short and J 1 base short, with 12 bases between. The CDR3 DNA reads as TGTGCCAGCAGTGAAACCCTGATCACGTCTGGAAACACCATATATTTT. It specifies CASSETLITSGNTIYF.